This paragraph reports one T cell receptor (beta chain). The data were obtained in a study of blood T cell repertoires in COVID-19. Per the original data handling: Estimation of nucleated cell counts was performed using reference gene primer amplification. Sequencing used immunoSEQ multiplex PCR; TCRdb keeps in-frame clones, though not all of them. V, J and clone size reflect that table, while D and trimming were determined from the DNA. Here the sample spans tens of thousands of clones, about 89% being singletons. The CDR3 spans 16 residues. Trimming left V 5 bases short and J 0 bases short, with 14 bases between. CDR1 is SGHAT and CDR2 is FQNNGV in the germline V gene.

This receptor was identified in a human donor in a cohort sampled during active COVID-19. Sequenced sample: peripheral blood. J is TRBJ1-3 and V is TRBV11-2; D call uncertain. The CDR3 DNA reads TGTGCCAGCAGCCCGAGGACTTCCCGCTCTGGAAACACCATATATTTT. Amino acid sequence: CASSPRTSRSGNTIYF.